This T cell receptor (beta chain) originates from a study of neurological immune-mediated disorders. Overall study findings and caveats: Expanded clones shared no CDR3 amino acid sequences across subjects, suggesting private repertoires in all groups.

The cDNA was generated through 5'RACE incorporating 10-nucleotide random UMIs. TCRdb reprocessed the 5' RACE reads with MiXCR, giving one entry per CDR3 protein. The sample includes 25,000 to 35,000 distinct CDR3 sequences, roughly 15% of them seen just once. Germline V gene lookup returns CDR1 SGDLS and CDR2 YYNGEE. The CDR3 is 14 amino acids. The germline V and J ends were trimmed by 0 bases and 7 bases, with 13 bases remaining between them. This clonotype was observed at least ten times. Its antigen is still unknown. Time point: technical triplicate 2. Libraries from sorted cells each used some 1 million CD4+ or CD8+ T cells.

Sequenced material: CD4+ T cells from blood. This TCR came from a female donor with HTLV-1-associated myelopathy (HAM/TSP). The V call is TRBV9, the J call TRBJ2-5, with D possibly being TRBD2 (6 bases). CDR3 in amino acids: CASSVESRGGTQYF. CDR3 nucleotides: TGTGCCAGCAGCGTAGAATCAAGGGGAGGGACCCAGTACTTC.